What follows is one TCR beta chain and its context. Its antigen is currently not known. Per-base quality was not reported, and no clone a single base away is much larger than it. The TCR beta CDR3 regions were amplified from RNA transcripts. A first-round RT-PCR of the TCR CDR3 used the HTBI primer set with the Qiagen OneStep RT-PCR kit. Libraries were constructed in a second round of multiplex PCR, after which size selection and purification were performed. Libraries were sequenced paired-end with 100 bp reads on an Illumina HiSeq2000. The published analysis was carried out like this. SOAPnuke was used to process the raw data, throwing out any read that contained adapters or uncalled bases, had a mean Phred below 15, or lacked an exact constant-primer or identifier match. COPE v1.2.5 was used to merge high-quality paired reads, and clonotypes were defined as unique nucleotide sequences. Clonotypes were aligned to IMGT TRBV, TRBD and TRBJ reference segments using MiTCR v1.1. Only V-J combinations with frequency above 0.0001, covering 99.2% of repertoires, were analysed. A TCS score was defined as the ratio of F50 (clonal expansion) to E x V (chaos), with BLOSUM62-based TCRdist applied between CDR3 peptides within each V-J. Welch's t-statistics and random forest reduced roughly 500 V-J features to 13, which were used in a naive Bayes classifier (R e1071). Thyroid-blood repertoire similarity was quantified with the Morisita-Horn index. TCRdb reanalyzed the raw reads on its own, using fastp at Q25 for trimming and MiXCR for clone calling, and kept in-frame beta chains. Each record represents a unique CDR3 protein, reported with the most common genes and DNA among its rows. V and J calls and clone size were set by TCRdb, not the authors. In all, the sample holds fewer than 750,000 distinct CDR3 sequences, and 46% of those were seen once. About 8.3% of the sample is taken by the ten largest.

These data come from a study of T cells in Graves' hyperthyroidism and ophthalmopathy (dated by TCRdb to between 2017 and 2020). About the investigation overall: TCR V-J signatures able to tell the groups apart were searched for in a discovery cohort of 90 to 100 patients, of whom approximately 40 had Graves' ophthalmopathy and roughly 57 had stable Graves' hyperthyroidism. An independent validation cohort of under 20 hyperthyroidism patients and 17 patients who later progressed to ophthalmopathy tested prospective prediction of ophthalmopathy. The 100 discovery patients were randomly split 7:3 into training and test sets. In about 6 Graves' hyperthyroidism patients, the study also compared T-cell repertoires from thyroid tissue with T-cell repertoires from blood. After blood sampling, hyperthyroidism patients were treated with methimazole at a starting dose of 30 mg daily, and ophthalmopathy patients were treated with high-dose intravenous methylprednisolone. TCR Vbeta CDR3 sequencing of 120 to 150 peripheral blood samples (fewer than 45 ophthalmopathy, 75 to 80 hyperthyroidism and some 17 progressor patients) is reported in the paper.

Stable Graves' hyperthyroidism was defined as the absence of progression to ophthalmopathy over 18 months of follow-up. Hyperthyroidism patients were newly diagnosed, had a disease duration of under 2 months, and were aged 18 to 65 years. Patients with uncontrolled infections, other autoimmune diseases, pregnancy or lactation were excluded. Diagnoses were based on clinical symptoms, serum thyroxine and TRAb, thyroid ultrasound and orbital computed tomography. Total RNA was extracted with Trizol reagent, and quality was checked on an Agilent 2100 Bioanalyzer. Findings and caveats that apply to the study as a whole: A model built on a 13 V-J signature distinguished ophthalmopathy from stable hyperthyroidism, reaching around 90% sensitivity and under 84% specificity in cross-validation and 80%/75% in testing. In validation, the model predicted progression to ophthalmopathy a median of roughly 6.2 months before onset, with approximately 70% sensitivity and 72.22% specificity. Blood samples also contained most of the expanded thyroid clonotypes (frequency above 0.001), which suggests that blood repertoires may reflect thyroid immune responses. No statistical method was used to fix the sample size in advance, and group allocation was not hidden from the investigators.

The CDR3 sequence holds 14 residues, the cysteine and phenylalanine included. Just CDR3 DNA is preserved here, 42 bases in frame from base 1. Sequences SNHLY (CDR1) and FYNNEI (CDR2) are obtained from the germline V gene. The germline V end is reduced by 8 bases and the J end by 1 base; junction bases left unmatched: 6. The sequence links TRBV2 to TRBJ2-7; 9 middle bases align to TRBD1. The TCR comes from a woman aged 18-35 years with Graves' hyperthyroidism. The specimen sequenced was peripheral blood or thyroid tissue (not recorded which). The CDR3: CASLPGTGSYEQYF. Read as DNA, the sequence is TGTGCCAGCCTACCCGGGACAGGGTCCTACGAGCAGTACTTC.